This T cell receptor beta chain was identified in a study of T cell responses to AZD1222 COVID-19 vaccine. Across the whole study: Timing groups of about 4 and about 12 weeks for second doses were pooled.

For this clone: What it recognizes is unknown.

The study, taken as a whole, reports: Donors were largely white British and mainly female; clonal diversity was possibly underestimated. Across the whole spike, CD4 TCRs peaked at regions 160-218 and 743-854. Vaccination with two AZD1222 doses was followed by a rise in Spike-specific TCR breadth and depth.

Using immunoSEQ multiplex PCR, the repertoire was profiled, and TCRdb retains in-frame clones only, with some absent. The sample carries 85,000 to 110,000 clones, about 92% recorded once. This specimen was peripheral blood, taken on day 0 of AZD1222 vaccination. This TCR derives from an adult in good health.

CDR3 region: CASSPEVGGRRRTVTEAFF. CDR3 coding DNA: TGTGCCAGCAGCCCAGAGGTCGGAGGCAGGCGGCGAACGGTCACTGAAGCTTTCTTT. The chain uses TRBV7-9 and TRBJ1-1; D unresolved. V was clipped by 5 bases and J by 4 bases, with 29 bases between them. The CDR3 is made up of 19 amino acids. Germline lookup yields CDR1 SEHNR and CDR2 FQNEAQ (reference sequence).